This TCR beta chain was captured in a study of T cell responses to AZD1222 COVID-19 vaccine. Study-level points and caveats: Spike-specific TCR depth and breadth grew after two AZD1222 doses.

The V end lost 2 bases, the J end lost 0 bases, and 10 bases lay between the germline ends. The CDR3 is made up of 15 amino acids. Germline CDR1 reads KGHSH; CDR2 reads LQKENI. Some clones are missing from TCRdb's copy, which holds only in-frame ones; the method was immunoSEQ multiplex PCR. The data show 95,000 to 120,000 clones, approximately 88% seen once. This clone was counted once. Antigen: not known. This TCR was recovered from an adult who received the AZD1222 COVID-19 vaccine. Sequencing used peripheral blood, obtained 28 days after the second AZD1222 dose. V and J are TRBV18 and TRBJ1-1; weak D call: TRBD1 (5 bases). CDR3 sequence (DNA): TGTGCCAGCTCACCATGGGACGTCATGAACACTGAAGCTTTCTTT. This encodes CASSPWDVMNTEAFF.